Here is one T cell receptor beta chain with its context. This entry belongs to a study of patients and donors after allogeneic stem cell transplantation. V dropped 7 bases and J dropped 6 bases, with 16 bases sitting between them. Germline V gene sequence: CDR1 MNHEY, CDR2 SVGAGI. The CDR3 loop spans 13 amino acids. MiXCR was run by TCRdb on the RT-PCR reads, yielding one entry per CDR3 protein. Of some 160,000 distinct CDR3 sequences in the sample, nearly 25% were seen once. The chain has TRBV6-5 and TRBJ2-7; D call uncertain. The sequence came from a human donor who was either an allogeneic HSCT recipient or a stem cell or donor lymphocyte infusion donor (not recorded which). It is not recorded whose cells these are; they may come from a transplant donor. Input material: blood, either unsorted or a sorted T cell fraction (not recorded which). The chain's CDR3 is CASKVSPRAEQYF. CDR3 DNA: TGTGCCAGCAAAGTTTCGCCTCGGGCCGAGCAGTACTTC.